This T cell receptor (beta chain) was sequenced during a study of T cell responses to AZD1222 COVID-19 vaccine. Turning to the study itself: Recipients boosted at about 4 weeks or about 12 weeks are pooled. Study conclusions and caveats: A mostly white British donor set with more females was recruited, and clonal diversity was possibly underestimated.

Libraries were prepared by immunoSEQ multiplex PCR; TCRdb keeps only in-frame clonotypes and omits some of them. The sample records approximately 200,000 clones, around 93% being singletons. With 4 bases clipped from V and 9 bases from J, the junction kept 9 bases outside the gene matches. CDR3 length: 16 residues. Germline V gives CDR1 MGHRA, CDR2 YSYEKL. Details on this clone: Antigen unknown.

The V call is TRBV4-1, the J call TRBJ2-4, with 13 bases aligning to TRBD2. The sequencing used peripheral blood, collected on day 0 of AZD1222 vaccination. The TCR was taken from an adult in good health. CDR3 loop: CASSPAGTSGVPIQYF. The CDR3, as DNA: TGCGCCAGCAGCCCCGCCGGGACTAGCGGGGTCCCCATTCAGTACTTC.